This TCR beta chain was identified during a study of T-cell reconstitution after alpha-beta-depleted transplantation in children. General study findings and limits: About two months after transplant, alpha-beta T cells reportedly came from several hundred expanded graft clones.

As for this clonotype: Antigen unknown.

The trim removed 4 bases at V and 4 bases at J, leaving 9 bases unmatched. The CDR3 is 16 residues long. The authors prepared the TCRbeta library with unique molecular identifiers. TCRdb reprocessed the PCR reads via MiXCR and lists one record per CDR3 protein. The profile shows 500,000 to 650,000 distinct CDR3 sequences, approximately 10% of them singletons. The J gene is TRBJ2-4, the V gene TRBV12-3 or TRBV12-4, with 8 nucleotides matching TRBD2. The specimen was PBMCs, mostly from graft donor cells, collected 180 days after TCRalphabeta/CD19-depleted stem cell transplant. This sequence was found in a female patient aged 2-9 years who had a stem cell transplant for aplastic anemia, so the T cells may come from the graft donor. The CDR3 region is CASSSQREPQKNIQYF. The CDR3 DNA is TGTGCCAGCAGTTCTCAGCGGGAGCCCCAAAAAAACATTCAGTACTTC.